The rows below give T cell receptor beta chains drawn from one sample of a study of blood T cell repertoires in COVID-19. Assay used: immunoSEQ multiplex PCR; TCRdb lists only in-frame clones, some missing. The sample lists about 480,000 clones; 85% to 90% were seen once. The sample comprised PBMCs or T cells enriched from blood (not recorded which). These receptors were taken from a woman between 40 and 55 years old who had recovered from COVID-19. CDR3s include the opening cysteine and the closing phenylalanine or tryptophan. A D gene is named only where the DNA matches it firmly. For some rows the clone size is stated as once, few or many, or as a class when expanded; others skip it.

abundance,v_gene,d_gene,j_gene,CDR3aa,CDR3nt
once,TRBV7-9,NA,TRBJ2-2,CASSYQSGSNTGELFF,TGTGCCAGCAGCTACCAATCGGGATCCAACACCGGGGAGCTGTTTTTT
NA,TRBV5-4,TRBD2,TRBJ2-3,CASSSTRTSGSGDTQYF,TGTGCCAGCAGCTCAACGCGGACTAGCGGGAGCGGAGATACGCAGTATTTT
NA,TRBV24-1,NA,TRBJ2-7,CATSEGDEQYF,TGTGCCACCAGTGAAGGAGACGAGCAGTACTTC
NA,TRBV10-3,NA,TRBJ1-2,CAISEPTRSNNYGYTF,TGTGCCATCAGTGAGCCAACACGGAGCAATAACTATGGCTACACCTTC
NA,TRBV7-8,TRBD1,TRBJ1-5,CASSSGTVDLEPQHF,TGTGCCAGCAGCTCCGGGACAGTGGATTTGGAGCCCCAGCATTTT
NA,TRBV18,TRBD1,TRBJ1-1,CASSPPGQGVAFF,TGTGCCAGCTCACCCCCGGGACAGGGAGTTGCTTTCTTT
NA,TRBV7-2,TRBD2,TRBJ2-7,CASSLGGPSGSPYEQYF,TGTGCCAGCAGCTTAGGGGGTCCTAGCGGGAGCCCCTACGAGCAGTACTTC
NA,TRBV11-2,NA,TRBJ2-7,CASSPRQSHEQYF,TGTGCCAGCAGCCCGAGACAGTCCCACGAGCAGTACTTC
NA,TRBV3-1/TRBV3-2,TRBD1,TRBJ1-2,CASSPTGNYGYTF,TGTGCCAGCAGCCCGACAGGGAACTATGGCTACACCTTC
NA,TRBV10-3,NA,TRBJ1-3,CAISEQAPSGNTIYF,TGTGCCATCAGTGAGCAGGCCCCCTCTGGAAACACCATATATTTT
NA,TRBV7-2,NA,TRBJ2-2,CASSSGRTSAGELFF,TGTGCCAGCAGCTCAGGCCGCACCTCAGCCGGGGAGCTGTTTTTT
NA,TRBV5-8,TRBD1,TRBJ2-7,CASSMGQGARPYEQYF,TGTGCCAGCAGCATGGGACAGGGGGCCCGTCCCTACGAGCAGTACTTC
NA,TRBV3-1/TRBV3-2,NA,TRBJ2-5,CASSQDTGGRRETQYF,TGTGCCAGCAGCCAAGATACCGGAGGGCGTCGAGAGACCCAGTACTTC
NA,TRBV3-1/TRBV3-2,NA,TRBJ1-1,CASSQGRVNTEAFF,TGTGCCAGCAGCCAAGGGCGGGTGAACACTGAAGCTTTCTTT
NA,TRBV27,NA,TRBJ2-6,CASSSIPGRSSGANVLTF,TGTGCCAGCAGTTCGATACCGGGTCGCAGCTCTGGGGCCAACGTCCTGACTTTC
few,TRBV9,NA,TRBJ1-2,CASSGQGGANYGYTF,TGTGCCAGCAGCGGGCAAGGGGGAGCTAACTATGGCTACACCTTC
NA,TRBV19,NA,TRBJ1-1,CASSIWAGARVEAFF,TGTGCCAGTAGTATTTGGGCGGGGGCAAGAGTTGAAGCTTTCTTT
NA,TRBV10-3,TRBD1,TRBJ1-4,CAISDPGGTNEKLFF,TGTGCCATCAGTGATCCAGGGGGAACTAATGAAAAACTGTTTTTT
NA,TRBV7-9,TRBD2,TRBJ2-3,CASSSRLADFTDTQYF,TGTGCCAGCAGCTCGAGACTAGCGGATTTCACAGATACGCAGTATTTT
NA,TRBV28,TRBD2,TRBJ2-5,CASSSGLAGGPETQYF,TGTGCCAGCAGTTCGGGACTAGCGGGAGGGCCGGAGACCCAGTACTTC
once,TRBV18,NA,TRBJ1-3,CASSPGISGNTIYF,TGTGCCAGCTCCCCGGGGATATCTGGAAACACCATATATTTT
NA,TRBV21-1,NA,TRBJ1-3,CASSKARHLRSPGGTIYF,TGTGCCAGCAGCAAAGCCCGACACCTCAGGAGCCCCGGAGGCACCATATATTTT